This TCR beta chain originates from a study of cytomegalovirus exposure and HLA in healthy donors. Study-level findings and limits: Some segments of the V type, notably TRBV6-2 and TRBV6-3, were excluded as indistinguishable. Later on, a genetic analysis was performed. It linked a missense variant in DCLRE1C with V- and J-gene trimming of TCR beta. TCR beta sequences reportedly predicted most subjects' HLA-A and HLA-B alleles accurately. Relative to the approximately 700-donor mean, N-insertions were reportedly fewer in an Asian-associated ancestry cluster in a later analysis.

The germline gives CDR1 SGHNT, CDR2 YYREEE (reference sequence). The CDR3 is 16 residues long. The germline V and J ends were trimmed by 1 base and 0 bases, with 8 bases remaining between them. This clone was counted a single time. Its antigen is unidentified. A multiplex PCR was run with 60 Vbeta primers and 13 Jbeta primers. Repertoires were generated with immunoSEQ multiplex PCR, while TCRdb's copy carries only in-frame clones and drops some. Among over 120,000 clones listed, approximately 80% were seen once. The receptor was derived from a woman aged 55-70 years in good health and CMV-seropositive. Material for sequencing was PBMCs. This sequence joins TRBV5-4 and TRBJ2-6; D remains unclear. CDR3 region: CASSLIEFSGANVLTF. In DNA form, the CDR3 reads TGTGCCAGCAGCTTGATTGAGTTCTCTGGGGCCAACGTCCTGACTTTC.